This is a list of T cell receptor beta chains from one sample in a study of blood T cell repertoires in COVID-19. Sequencing used immunoSEQ multiplex PCR; TCRdb keeps in-frame clones, though not all of them. The sample includes around 65,000 clones, around four fifths of them seen just once. Sequencing used peripheral blood. All receptors derive from a man between 65 and 85 years old with acute or convalescent COVID-19. Each CDR3 is given with its conserved first and last residue. Fields, in order: J gene, V gene, D gene, clone size, CDR3 DNA, CDR3 protein. D genes are given only for firm matches. For some rows the clone size is stated as once, few or many, or as a class when expanded; others skip it.

J gene: TRBJ2-1
V gene: TRBV19
D gene: TRBD1
clone size: -
CDR3 DNA: TGTGCCAGTAGTATAAGGGGGCCCCGAGACGCTGAGCAGTTCTTC
CDR3 protein: CASSIRGPRDAEQFF

J gene: TRBJ2-3
V gene: TRBV5-1
D gene: -
clone size: -
CDR3 DNA: TGCGCCAGCAGCTTGGGGGCCCCAACGCAGTATTTT
CDR3 protein: CASSLGAPTQYF

J gene: TRBJ2-3
V gene: TRBV15
D gene: -
clone size: -
CDR3 DNA: TGTGCCACCAGCAAGTCTCGGGGGGCGCCGTCATCGGATACGCAGTATTTT
CDR3 protein: CATSKSRGAPSSDTQYF

J gene: TRBJ1-1
V gene: TRBV12-3/TRBV12-4
D gene: -
clone size: -
CDR3 DNA: TGTGCCAGCAGTCATTTGAGGACTGAAGCTTTCTTT
CDR3 protein: CASSHLRTEAFF

J gene: TRBJ2-7
V gene: TRBV18
D gene: -
clone size: few
CDR3 DNA: TGTGCCAGCTCACCTCCGGGGAAAGCCTACGAGCAGTACTTC
CDR3 protein: CASSPPGKAYEQYF

J gene: TRBJ2-1
V gene: TRBV20-1
D gene: -
clone size: -
CDR3 DNA: TGCAGTGCTACGCGAGCGGATGAGCAGTTCTTC
CDR3 protein: CSATRADEQFF

J gene: TRBJ2-1
V gene: TRBV28
D gene: TRBD2
clone size: -
CDR3 DNA: TGTGCCAGCAGTTTTAGCGGGGCAGGCAATGAGCAGTTCTTC
CDR3 protein: CASSFSGAGNEQFF

J gene: TRBJ2-5
V gene: TRBV2
D gene: -
clone size: -
CDR3 DNA: TGTGCCAGCAGTGTAAGGGGGACATCCGTACAAGAGACCCAGTACTTC
CDR3 protein: CASSVRGTSVQETQYF

J gene: TRBJ2-3
V gene: TRBV2
D gene: -
clone size: once
CDR3 DNA: TGTGCCAGCAGTGTACGACTGACAGATACGCAGTATTTT
CDR3 protein: CASSVRLTDTQYF

J gene: TRBJ2-1
V gene: TRBV7-8
D gene: -
clone size: -
CDR3 DNA: TGTGCCAGCAGCTTATTAGCTATGGGGAGTGAGCAGTTCTTC
CDR3 protein: CASSLLAMGSEQFF

J gene: TRBJ1-1
V gene: TRBV29-1
D gene: -
clone size: few
CDR3 DNA: TGCAGCGTTGGGACTACAAGCACTGAAGCTTTCTTT
CDR3 protein: CSVGTTSTEAFF

J gene: TRBJ2-1
V gene: TRBV5-5
D gene: TRBD1
clone size: -
CDR3 DNA: TGTGCCAGCAGCTGGCTGGGACAGGGGGGCTCCTACAATGAGCAGTTCTTC
CDR3 protein: CASSWLGQGGSYNEQFF

J gene: TRBJ1-5
V gene: TRBV6-5
D gene: -
clone size: -
CDR3 DNA: TGTGCCAGCATCCCCAGGGGTAGGCAGCCCCAGCATTTT
CDR3 protein: CASIPRGRQPQHF

J gene: TRBJ2-2
V gene: TRBV10-1
D gene: -
clone size: -
CDR3 DNA: TGCGCCAGCAGTAACACCTACACCGGGGAGCTGTTTTTT
CDR3 protein: CASSNTYTGELFF

J gene: TRBJ2-7
V gene: TRBV7-8
D gene: -
clone size: -
CDR3 DNA: TGTGCCAGCAGCCAATGGGTAGACAGGAGGAAAGGATACGAGCAGTACTTC
CDR3 protein: CASSQWVDRRKGYEQYF

J gene: TRBJ2-2
V gene: TRBV5-1
D gene: TRBD1
clone size: -
CDR3 DNA: TGCGCCAGCAGCTTACAGGGGGCCCCTTACACCGGGGAGCTGTTTTTT
CDR3 protein: CASSLQGAPYTGELFF

J gene: TRBJ1-6
V gene: TRBV2
D gene: TRBD1
clone size: once
CDR3 DNA: TGTGCCAGCAGTGAGTCATTAGGACAGGTTAATTCACCCCTCCACTTT
CDR3 protein: CASSESLGQVNSPLHF

J gene: TRBJ2-7
V gene: TRBV28
D gene: -
clone size: -
CDR3 DNA: TGTGCCAGCAGTTTAAGCAGGGGTACGTTGTACGAGCAGTACTTC
CDR3 protein: CASSLSRGTLYEQYF

J gene: TRBJ2-2
V gene: TRBV10-3
D gene: TRBD2
clone size: -
CDR3 DNA: TGTGCCATCAGTGTGACGGGGGGCACCGGGGAGCTGTTTTTT
CDR3 protein: CAISVTGGTGELFF

J gene: TRBJ2-2
V gene: TRBV11-3
D gene: TRBD1
clone size: -
CDR3 DNA: TGTGCCAGCAGCCCCGGGACAGGGGGCGCGGAGGCCGGGGAGCTGTTTTTT
CDR3 protein: CASSPGTGGAEAGELFF

J gene: TRBJ2-1
V gene: TRBV11-2
D gene: -
clone size: -
CDR3 DNA: TGTGCCAGCAGCTTAGGCGAGAGCTCCTACAATGAGCAGTTCTTC
CDR3 protein: CASSLGESSYNEQFF

J gene: TRBJ2-1
V gene: TRBV5-1
D gene: TRBD2
clone size: -
CDR3 DNA: TGCGCCAGCAGCTCTGCCGGGACTAGCGGGGGTCCTAGCTCCTACAATGAGCAGTTCTTC
CDR3 protein: CASSSAGTSGGPSSYNEQFF

J gene: TRBJ2-3
V gene: TRBV9
D gene: -
clone size: -
CDR3 DNA: TGTGCCAGCAGCCAGCCCCCGGGGGAGTGGGCAGATACGCAGTATTTT
CDR3 protein: CASSQPPGEWADTQYF

J gene: TRBJ2-6
V gene: TRBV9
D gene: TRBD1
clone size: -
CDR3 DNA: TGTGCCAGCAGCGTAAGGGCAGGGGGCTCTGGGGCCAACGTCCTGACTTTC
CDR3 protein: CASSVRAGGSGANVLTF

J gene: TRBJ2-2
V gene: TRBV24-1
D gene: TRBD1
clone size: -
CDR3 DNA: TGTGCCACCAGTGATACCGGGACAGGGGACTCCGGGGAGCTGTTTTTT
CDR3 protein: CATSDTGTGDSGELFF

J gene: TRBJ2-7
V gene: TRBV3-1/TRBV3-2
D gene: -
clone size: -
CDR3 DNA: TGTGCCAGCAGCCTCCTAGGGGGGGCCGGCGAGCAGTACTTC
CDR3 protein: CASSLLGGAGEQYF

J gene: TRBJ2-7
V gene: TRBV5-1
D gene: -
clone size: -
CDR3 DNA: TGCGCCAGCAGCTTGGACCCGACAGCCGCCTCCTACGAGCAGTACTTC
CDR3 protein: CASSLDPTAASYEQYF

J gene: TRBJ2-7
V gene: TRBV11-3
D gene: TRBD1
clone size: -
CDR3 DNA: TGTGCCAGCAGCTTAGGAGGACAGGGGGCCAACGAGCAGTACTTC
CDR3 protein: CASSLGGQGANEQYF

J gene: TRBJ2-5
V gene: TRBV5-4
D gene: TRBD2
clone size: -
CDR3 DNA: TGTGCCAGCAGCTTGGGTCTGACTAGCGTCGCGGGGGGCATCCAAGAGACCCAGTACTTC
CDR3 protein: CASSLGLTSVAGGIQETQYF